This passage covers 17 T cell receptor beta chains from one sample sequenced in a study of T cell changes during pregnancy in multiple sclerosis. Repertoires were generated with immunoSEQ multiplex PCR, while TCRdb's copy carries only in-frame clones and drops some. Among around 58,000 clones listed, around 90% were seen once. The sample here was peripheral blood, taken before pregnancy. Receptors originate from a female donor with multiple sclerosis, enrolled in a pregnancy study.

This chain connects TRBV10-3 to TRBJ2-2; 7 nucleotides agree with TRBD1. Germline V lookup: CDR1 ENHRY, CDR2 SYGVKD. The V segment lost 0 bases and the J segment 6 bases; nucleotides outside the gene matches: 7. The CDR3 totals 16 residues. The DNA of the CDR3 is TGTGCCATCAGTGAGTCGAGACAGGGCGGCGCCGGGGAGCTGTTTTTT. Protein: CAISESRQGGAGELFF.

This chain connects TRBV19 to TRBJ2-7, with a possible D match to TRBD2 (7 bases). Germline V CDR1 and CDR2: LNHDA, SQIVND (reference sequence). The CDR3 contains 15 residues. V lost 4 bases and J 5 bases, leaving 18 bases between the germline ends. CDR3 in amino acids: CASSRTGGKRDEQYF. In DNA form, the CDR3 reads TGTGCCAGTAGTAGAACGGGGGGCAAAAGGGACGAGCAGTACTTC. Using reference TRBV19 and TRBJ2-7 for the parts outside the CDR3, the full variable domain is DGGITQSPKYLFRKEGQNVTLSCEQNLNHDAMYWYRQDPGQGLRLIYYSQIVNDFQKGDIAEGYSVSREKKESFPLTVTSAQKNPTAFYLCASSRTGGKRDEQYFGPGTRLTVT.

The V and J genes are TRBV9 and TRBJ2-5; no reliable D call. The CDR3 is 13 amino acids. Trimming stripped 3 bases from V and 4 bases from J, with 10 bases between. CDR1 and CDR2 (germline): SGDLS, YYNGEE. The DNA of the CDR3 is TGTGCCAGCAGCGCGCAAACGGTAGAGACCCAGTACTTC. It specifies CASSAQTVETQYF.

This chain joins TRBV18 and TRBJ2-2; perhaps TRBD1 as D (5 bases). The germline V and J ends were trimmed by 3 bases and 6 bases, with 14 bases remaining between them. Germline values: CDR1 KGHSH, CDR2 LQKENI. The CDR3 sequence is 15 residues long. The CDR3 nucleotides are TGTGCCAGCTCACCGACCACCCCCAGGGCCGGGGAGCTGTTTTTT. Residues: CASSPTTPRAGELFF.

The V call is TRBV7-3, the J call TRBJ2-3; D is perhaps TRBD2 (6 bases). This CDR3 is 13 amino acids long. Germline CDR1 SGHTA, CDR2 FQGTGA. V dropped 4 bases and J dropped 11 bases, with 16 bases sitting between them. CDR3 in DNA: TGTGCCAGCAGCTCGTGGCGGCGGGACCTGCAGTATTTT. It codes for CASSSWRRDLQYF.

The V call is TRBV6-4, the J call TRBJ2-3; 8 nucleotides agree with TRBD1. The germline CDR1 and CDR2 sequences are MRHNA and SNTAGT. The CDR3 extends over 15 amino acids. The V and J ends lost 3 bases and 1 base, in that order; junction bases with no gene match: 3. CDR3 loop: CASSERQGRTDTQYF. CDR3 nucleotide sequence: TGTGCCAGCAGTGAACGACAGGGGCGCACAGATACGCAGTATTTT.

V is TRBV4-3 and J is TRBJ1-6; maybe TRBD1 (6 bases). The CDR3 covers 14 residues. CDR1 and CDR2 (germline): LGHNA, YSLEER. Trimming left V 2 bases short and J 7 bases short, with 9 bases between. DNA for the CDR3: TGCGCCAGCAGCCAAATTGGGGGCAATTCACCCCTCCACTTT. Protein: CASSQIGGNSPLHF.

The chain links TRBV4-3 to TRBJ2-3, with a tentative D call TRBD2 (6 bases). V was clipped by 1 base and J by 6 bases, with 8 bases between them. Germline V gives CDR1 LGHNA, CDR2 YSLEER. The CDR3 has 13 amino acids. CDR3 DNA: TGCGCCAGCAGCCAAGCGAGCGGGGATACGCAGTATTTT. It codes for CASSQASGDTQYF.

V is TRBV6-5 and J is TRBJ2-3, with D possibly being TRBD1 (6 bases). The CDR3 is 14 amino acids. Germline-derived CDR1 and CDR2 are MNHEY and SVGAGI. V was shortened by 6 bases and J by 2 bases, with 12 bases between the two germline ends. The CDR3 bases are TGTGCCAGCAGCTTGGACAGATACACAGATACGCAGTATTTT. As protein: CASSLDRYTDTQYF.

V is TRBV19 and J is TRBJ1-1; D not certain. Deletions cut 7 bases from V and 0 bases from J, with 9 bases between. Germline CDR1 reads LNHDA; CDR2 reads SQIVND (reference sequence). This CDR3 has 13 residues. Here the CDR3 DNA reads TGTGCCAGTACCGGAGTCATGAACACTGAAGCTTTCTTT. Translating it yields CASTGVMNTEAFF.

This clone was detected once. The chain has TRBV30 and TRBJ2-3; TRBD2 matches at 12 bases. Trimming removed 4 bases from V and 2 bases from J; junction bases left unmatched: 4. This CDR3 has 15 amino acids. Germline CDR1 is GTSNPN and CDR2 is SVGIG (reference sequence). The CDR3 region is CAWIRTSGTTDTQYF. For the CDR3, the DNA is TGTGCCTGGATTAGGACTAGCGGGACCACAGATACGCAGTATTTT.

The V gene is TRBV18, the J gene TRBJ2-3; D ambiguous. This CDR3 is 13 amino acids long. Germline V lookup: CDR1 KGHSH, CDR2 LQKENI. The ends were cut back, 0 bases at V and 10 bases at J, with 11 bases in the middle. CDR3 nucleotide sequence: TGTGCCAGCTCACCACCGCGGCCCCAAGCGCAGTATTTT. Translated, it gives CASSPPRPQAQYF.

The V gene is TRBV2, the J gene TRBJ1-4; D is ambiguous. The CDR3 totals 14 residues. With 0 bases removed from V and 4 bases from J, the gap between germline ends came to 6 bases. The germline V gene has CDR1 SNHLY and CDR2 FYNNEI. CDR3 amino acids: CASSEAFLNEKLFF. In nucleotides, the CDR3 is TGTGCCAGCAGTGAAGCCTTCCTTAATGAAAAACTGTTTTTT.

The gene calls are TRBV4-1 and TRBJ1-1; TRBD1 agrees at 8 bases. The germline V gene has CDR1 MGHRA and CDR2 YSYEKL. V trimming: 4 bases; J trimming: 5 bases; junction bases outside the gene matches: 6. This CDR3 spans 14 amino acids. Here the CDR3 DNA reads TGCGCCAGCAGCCCCGGACAGGGTGGGACTGAAGCTTTCTTT. Translation: CASSPGQGGTEAFF.

The rearrangement joins TRBV6-6 to TRBJ1-6, with 10 bases fitting TRBD1. The ends lost 7 bases at V and 8 bases at J; junction bases unmatched: 5. The CDR3 extends over 14 amino acids. Germline loops: CDR1 MNHNY, CDR2 SVGAGI (reference sequence). The CDR3: CASISGTGDSPLHF. The CDR3 DNA reads TGTGCCAGCATATCCGGGACAGGGGATTCACCCCTCCACTTT.

The rearrangement uses TRBV7-2 and TRBJ1-2; 7 bases match TRBD1. Germline V gene sequence: CDR1 SGHTA, CDR2 FQGNSA. This CDR3 has 14 residues. V shed 0 bases, J shed 5 bases, and the junction held 3 bases outside the gene matches. The DNA of the CDR3 is TGTGCCAGCAGCTTAGCCGGGACAGATTATGGCTACACCTTC. Its protein is CASSLAGTDYGYTF.

The rearrangement joins TRBV6-5 to TRBJ1-1, with D maybe TRBD1 (6 bases). V lost 2 bases and J 0 bases, leaving 10 bases between the germline ends. This CDR3 has 15 residues. CDR1 is MNHEY, CDR2 SVGAGI, per germline. CDR3 region: CASSYGGQMNTEAFF. In DNA form, the CDR3 reads TGTGCCAGCAGTTACGGTGGACAGATGAACACTGAAGCTTTCTTT.